This TCR beta chain was captured in a study of blood T cells in healthy people across ages. Turning to the study itself: Template switching caught about one barcoded beta molecule for each two T cells.

The authors extracted at least 5 micrograms of total RNA per sample. Overall study findings and caveats: Estimated diversity, derived from one million T cells, was regarded as an underestimate. When set beside aged donors, long-lived donors presented more naive CD4+ cells and higher diversity.

This clonotype was counted between two and nine times. What it binds is unknown. V was pared by 2 bases and J by 1 base, with 11 bases between. The germline gives CDR1 MNHNS, CDR2 SASEGT. This CDR3 has 16 residues. A second roughly 6 to 12 cycle PCR used barcoded and J-beta primers. TCRdb fed the 5' RACE reads into MiXCR, producing one record per CDR3 protein. The table lists hundreds of thousands of distinct CDR3 sequences, approximately 29% of them singletons. This chain uses TRBV6-1 with TRBJ1-4, with D possibly being TRBD1 (5 bases). This TCR came from a woman at least 80 years old in good health. The sample comprised blood. In DNA form, the CDR3 reads TGTGCCAGCAGTGAAATCGGGGGAAGAACTAATGAAAAACTGTTTTTT. As protein: CASSEIGGRTNEKLFF.